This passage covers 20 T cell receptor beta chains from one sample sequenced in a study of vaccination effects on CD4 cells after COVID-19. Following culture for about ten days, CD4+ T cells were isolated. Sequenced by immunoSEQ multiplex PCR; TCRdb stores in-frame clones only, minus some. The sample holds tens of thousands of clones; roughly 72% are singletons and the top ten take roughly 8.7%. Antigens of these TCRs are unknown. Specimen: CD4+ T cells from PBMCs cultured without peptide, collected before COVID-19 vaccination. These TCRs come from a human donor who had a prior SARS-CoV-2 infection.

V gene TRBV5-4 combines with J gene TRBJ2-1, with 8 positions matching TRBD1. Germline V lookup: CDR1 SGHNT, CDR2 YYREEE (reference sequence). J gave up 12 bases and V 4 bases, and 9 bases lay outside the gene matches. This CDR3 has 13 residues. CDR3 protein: CASSPGQGEGQFF. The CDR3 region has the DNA TGTGCCAGCAGCCCCGGACAGGGAGAGGGGCAGTTCTTC.

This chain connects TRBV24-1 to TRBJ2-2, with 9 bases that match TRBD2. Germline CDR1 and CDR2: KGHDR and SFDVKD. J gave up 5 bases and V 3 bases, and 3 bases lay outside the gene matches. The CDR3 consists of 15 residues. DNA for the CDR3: TGTGCCACCAGTGATCCGACTAGCGGAACCGGGGAGCTGTTTTTT. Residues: CATSDPTSGTGELFF.

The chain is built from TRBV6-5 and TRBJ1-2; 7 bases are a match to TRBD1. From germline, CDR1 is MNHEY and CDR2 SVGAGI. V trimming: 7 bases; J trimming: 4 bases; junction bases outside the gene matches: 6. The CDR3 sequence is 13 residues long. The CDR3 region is CASTQGGLYGYTF. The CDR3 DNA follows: TGTGCCAGCACCCAGGGGGGCCTCTATGGCTACACCTTC.

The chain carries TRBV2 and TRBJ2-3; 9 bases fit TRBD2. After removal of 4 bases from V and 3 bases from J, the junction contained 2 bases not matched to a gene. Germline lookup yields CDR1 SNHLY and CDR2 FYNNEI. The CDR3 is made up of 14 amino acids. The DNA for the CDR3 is TGTGCCAGCAGTGGACTAGCGGAGACAGATACGCAGTATTTT. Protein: CASSGLAETDTQYF.

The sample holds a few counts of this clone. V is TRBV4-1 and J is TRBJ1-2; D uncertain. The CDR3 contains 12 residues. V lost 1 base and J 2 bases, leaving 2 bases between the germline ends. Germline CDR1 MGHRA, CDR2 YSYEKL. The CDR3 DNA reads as TGCGCCAGCAGCCAAGTGAACTATGGCTACACCTTC. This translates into CASSQVNYGYTF.

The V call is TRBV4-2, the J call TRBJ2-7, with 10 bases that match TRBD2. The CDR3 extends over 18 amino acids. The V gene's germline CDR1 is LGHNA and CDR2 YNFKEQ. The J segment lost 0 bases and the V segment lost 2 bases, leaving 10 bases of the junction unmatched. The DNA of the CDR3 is TGTGCCAGCAGCCAAAGGTGGGCTAGCGGGGGCCTCTCCTACGAGCAGTACTTC. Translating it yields CASSQRWASGGLSYEQYF.

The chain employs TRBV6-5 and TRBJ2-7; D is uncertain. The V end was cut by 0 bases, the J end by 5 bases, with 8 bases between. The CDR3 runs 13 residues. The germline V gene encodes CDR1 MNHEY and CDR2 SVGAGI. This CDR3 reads CASSYSGNNEQYF. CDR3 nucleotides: TGTGCCAGCAGTTACTCGGGGAACAACGAGCAGTACTTC.

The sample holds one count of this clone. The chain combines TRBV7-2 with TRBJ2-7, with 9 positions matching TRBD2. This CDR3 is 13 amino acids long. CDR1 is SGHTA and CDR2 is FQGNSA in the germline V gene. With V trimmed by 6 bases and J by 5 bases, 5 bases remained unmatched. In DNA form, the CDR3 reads TGTGCCAGCAGTAGCGGGAGATTCAACGAGCAGTACTTC. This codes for CASSSGRFNEQYF.

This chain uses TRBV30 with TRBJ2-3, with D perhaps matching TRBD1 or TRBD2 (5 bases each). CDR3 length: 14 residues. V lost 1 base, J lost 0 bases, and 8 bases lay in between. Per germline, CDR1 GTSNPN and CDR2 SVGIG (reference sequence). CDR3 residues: CAWSGGISTDTQYF. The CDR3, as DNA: TGTGCCTGGAGTGGGGGGATTAGCACAGATACGCAGTATTTT.

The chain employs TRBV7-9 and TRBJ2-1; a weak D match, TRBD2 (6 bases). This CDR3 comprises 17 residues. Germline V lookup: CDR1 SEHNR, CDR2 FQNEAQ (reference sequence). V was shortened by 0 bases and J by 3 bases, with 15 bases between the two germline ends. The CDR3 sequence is CASSLAVRLALYNEQFF. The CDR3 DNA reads TGTGCCAGCAGCTTAGCGGTTAGGCTAGCGCTCTACAATGAGCAGTTCTTC. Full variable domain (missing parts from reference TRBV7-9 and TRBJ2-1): DTGVSQNPRHKITKRGQNVTFRCDPISEHNRLYWYRQTLGQGPEFLTYFQNEAQLEKSRLLSDRFSAERPKGSFSTLEIQRTEQGDSAMYLCASSLAVRLALYNEQFFGPGTRLTVL.

The CDR3 DNA sequence: TGTGCCAGCAGCTCGGGACTAGCGCCCAGAGAGACCCAGTACTTC. It is translated as CASSSGLAPRETQYF. This sequence joins TRBV11-2 and TRBJ2-5, with 10 bases identical to TRBD2. The CDR3 runs 15 residues. V lost 4 bases to trimming and J lost 4 bases; unmatched junction nucleotides: 6. Germline CDR1 reads SGHAT; CDR2 reads FQNNGV.

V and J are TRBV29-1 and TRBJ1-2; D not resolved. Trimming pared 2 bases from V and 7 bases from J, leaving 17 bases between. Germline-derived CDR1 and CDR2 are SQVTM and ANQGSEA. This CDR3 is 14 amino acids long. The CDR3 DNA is TGCAGCGTTGAAACCATGCACGGGTGGGCTGGCTACACCTTC. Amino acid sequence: CSVETMHGWAGYTF.

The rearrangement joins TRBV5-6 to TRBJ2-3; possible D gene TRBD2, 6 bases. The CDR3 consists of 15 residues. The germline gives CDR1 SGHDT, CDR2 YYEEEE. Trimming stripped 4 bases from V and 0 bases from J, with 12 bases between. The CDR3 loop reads CASSRGVASTDTQYF. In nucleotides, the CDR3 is TGTGCCAGCAGCCGCGGGGTTGCTAGCACAGATACGCAGTATTTT.

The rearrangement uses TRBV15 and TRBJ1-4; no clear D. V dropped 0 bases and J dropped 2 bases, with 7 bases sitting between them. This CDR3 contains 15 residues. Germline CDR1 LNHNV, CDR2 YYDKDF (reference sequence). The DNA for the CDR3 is TGTGCCACCAGCAGAGAGTACAGTACTAATGAAAAACTGTTTTTT. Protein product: CATSREYSTNEKLFF.

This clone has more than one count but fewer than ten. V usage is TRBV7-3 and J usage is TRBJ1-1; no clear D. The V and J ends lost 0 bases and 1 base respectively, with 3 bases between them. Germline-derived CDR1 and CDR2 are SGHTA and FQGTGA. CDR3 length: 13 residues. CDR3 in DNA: TGTGCCAGCAGCTTAACGTGGAACACTGAAGCTTTCTTT. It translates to CASSLTWNTEAFF.

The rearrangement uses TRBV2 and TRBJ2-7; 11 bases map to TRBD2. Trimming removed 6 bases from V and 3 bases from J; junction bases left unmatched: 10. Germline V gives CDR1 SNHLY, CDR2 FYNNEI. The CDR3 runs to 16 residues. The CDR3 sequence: CASSGTRLAGNYEQYF. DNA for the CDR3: TGTGCCAGCAGCGGCACAAGACTAGCGGGAAACTACGAGCAGTACTTC.

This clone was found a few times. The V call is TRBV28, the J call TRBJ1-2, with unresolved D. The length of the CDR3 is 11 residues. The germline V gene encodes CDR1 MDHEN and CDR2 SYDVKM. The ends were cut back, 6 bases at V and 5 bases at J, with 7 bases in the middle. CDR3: CASRTSYGYTF. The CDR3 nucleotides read TGTGCCAGCAGGACTTCATATGGCTACACCTTC.

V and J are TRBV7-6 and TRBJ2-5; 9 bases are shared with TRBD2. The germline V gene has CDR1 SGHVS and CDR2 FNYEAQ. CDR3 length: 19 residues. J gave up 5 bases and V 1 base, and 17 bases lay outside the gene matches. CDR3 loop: CASSLEPTPSSGGRETQYF. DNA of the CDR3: TGTGCCAGCAGCTTAGAGCCAACTCCCTCCAGCGGGGGGCGGGAGACCCAGTACTTC.

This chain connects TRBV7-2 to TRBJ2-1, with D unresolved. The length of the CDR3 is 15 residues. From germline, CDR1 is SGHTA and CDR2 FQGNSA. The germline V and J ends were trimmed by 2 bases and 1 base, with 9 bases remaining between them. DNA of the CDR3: TGTGCCAGCAGCTTATTCGTAGGGTCCTACAATGAGCAGTTCTTC. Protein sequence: CASSLFVGSYNEQFF.

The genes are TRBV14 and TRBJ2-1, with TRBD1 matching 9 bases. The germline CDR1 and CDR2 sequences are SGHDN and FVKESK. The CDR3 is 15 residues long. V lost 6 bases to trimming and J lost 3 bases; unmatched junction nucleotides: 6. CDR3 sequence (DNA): TGTGCCAGCAGATACGGACAGGGGCACTACAATGAGCAGTTCTTC. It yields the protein CASRYGQGHYNEQFF. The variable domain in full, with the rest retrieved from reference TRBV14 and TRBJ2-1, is EAGVTQFPSHSVIEKGQTVTLRCDPISGHDNLYWYRRVMGKEIKFLLHFVKESKQDESGMPNNRFLAERTGGTYSTLKVQPAELEDSGVYFCASRYGQGHYNEQFFGPGTRLTVL.